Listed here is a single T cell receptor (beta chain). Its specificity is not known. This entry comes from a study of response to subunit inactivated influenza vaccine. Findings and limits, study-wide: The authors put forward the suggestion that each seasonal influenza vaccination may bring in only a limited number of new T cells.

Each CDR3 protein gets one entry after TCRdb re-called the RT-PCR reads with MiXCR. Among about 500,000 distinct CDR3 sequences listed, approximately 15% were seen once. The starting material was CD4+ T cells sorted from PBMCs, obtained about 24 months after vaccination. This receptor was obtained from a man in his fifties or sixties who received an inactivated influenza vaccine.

The DNA for the CDR3 is TGTGCCAGCAGTTTGGCAATTTTAGGATCCTACGAGCAGTACTTC. Its protein product is CASSLAILGSYEQYF. The chain combines TRBV12-3 or TRBV12-4 with TRBJ2-7; D remains ambiguous. CDR3 length equals 15 residues. Trimming stripped 3 bases from V and 1 base from J, with 13 bases between.